The 30 T cell receptor beta chains below were found in one sample sequenced in a study of T-cell memory formation after mild COVID-19. TCRdb re-analysed the 5' RACE reads in MiXCR, keeping a single row per CDR3 protein. Of hundreds of thousands of distinct CDR3 sequences in the sample, around 15% were seen once. The specimen was PBMCs or a T cell subset sorted from them (not recorded which). Source of these receptors: a man aged 18-30 years who had mild COVID-19 (a few samples of this study predate the infection). Cell type and time point are not known.

The rearrangement joins TRBV20-1 to TRBJ1-4; D might be TRBD1 (5 bases). The CDR3 length is 16 residues. V was pared by 6 bases and J by 3 bases, with 20 bases between. The germline V gene encodes CDR1 DFQATT and CDR2 SNEGSKA (reference sequence). The CDR3 nucleotides are TGCAGTGCCAATACAGGATGGCGGGACCCTAATGAAAAACTGTTTTTT. Its protein product is CSANTGWRDPNEKLFF.

This clonotype was recorded once. J is TRBJ2-1 and V is TRBV7-3, with a weak D call TRBD2 (6 bases). The CDR3 length is 14 residues. Per germline, CDR1 SGHTA and CDR2 FQGTGA. Between the trimmed V and J ends, which lost 6 bases and 9 bases, there was a span of 18 bases. CDR3 DNA: TGTGCCAGCAGTTTAGGCGCGGGGTTTCGTGAGCAGTTCTTC. Translated: CASSLGAGFREQFF.

This clonotype was recorded many times. This chain uses TRBV6-5 with TRBJ2-3, with TRBD2 matching over 7 bases. The J segment lost 4 bases and the V segment lost 4 bases, leaving 5 bases of the junction unmatched. Germline CDR1 reads MNHEY; CDR2 reads SVGAGI. There are 14 residues in the CDR3. CDR3 sequence: CASSWRGLPDTQYF. In DNA, the CDR3 is TGTGCCAGCAGTTGGCGGGGGTTACCAGATACGCAGTATTTT.

The CDR3 sequence: CASSVQGRLSEKLFF. In nucleotides, the CDR3 is TGTGCCAGCAGCGTACAGGGACGGCTGAGCGAAAAACTGTTTTTT. The J gene is TRBJ1-4, the V gene TRBV7-6; D is perhaps TRBD1 (6 bases). Between the trimmed V and J ends, which lost 5 bases and 8 bases, there was a span of 18 bases. The CDR3 totals 15 residues. CDR1 SGHVS and CDR2 FNYEAQ come from the germline V gene.

This clonotype was detected a few times. This rearrangement joins TRBV24-1 to TRBJ2-4, with TRBD2 matching over 10 bases. Germline loops: CDR1 KGHDR, CDR2 SFDVKD. This CDR3 has 13 residues. J gave up 9 bases and V 12 bases, and 10 bases lay outside the gene matches. The CDR3 here is CAASGTSDSIQYF. Written as DNA, the CDR3 is TGTGCCGCGTCCGGGACTAGCGATAGCATTCAGTACTTC.

This CDR3 is CASSYVRETQYF. The CDR3 DNA reads as TGTGCCAGCAGTTACGTTCGGGAGACCCAGTACTTC. The chain joins TRBV6-2 or TRBV6-3 to TRBJ2-5; D is uncertain. CDR1 MNHEY and CDR2 SVGEGT come from the germline V gene. The CDR3 has 12 residues. Deletions cut 2 bases from V and 5 bases from J, with 6 bases between.

The CDR3 DNA sequence: TGCAGTGCTCCCCGACAGGAACATCAGCCCCAGCATTTT. Its translation: CSAPRQEHQPQHF. This chain joins TRBV20-1 and TRBJ1-5; D is possibly TRBD1 (6 bases). Trimming shortened V by 5 bases and J by 5 bases, and 13 bases separated the two germline ends. Germline V lookup: CDR1 DFQATT, CDR2 SNEGSKA (reference sequence). This CDR3 is 13 amino acids long.

CDR3 residues: CASSWTTGGTGQNEKLFF. In nucleotides, the CDR3 is TGTGCCAGCAGCTGGACGACCGGGGGGACAGGGCAGAATGAAAAACTGTTTTTT. This rearrangement joins TRBV5-6 to TRBJ1-4; 9 bases are shared with TRBD1. Trimming removed 3 bases from V and 5 bases from J; junction bases left unmatched: 14. This CDR3 has 18 residues. Germline V lookup: CDR1 SGHDT, CDR2 YYEEEE.

The rearrangement joins TRBV6-5 to TRBJ1-1; D gene unclear. V lost 0 bases and J 6 bases, leaving 8 bases between the germline ends. This CDR3 contains 13 residues. From germline, CDR1 is MNHEY and CDR2 SVGAGI. The CDR3 DNA reads as TGTGCCAGCAGTTACTCGTCAGTCGCTGAAGCTTTCTTT. Protein sequence: CASSYSSVAEAFF.

This clonotype has just a few counts. The rearrangement joins TRBV20-1 to TRBJ2-5; perhaps TRBD2 as D (7 bases). Germline-derived CDR1 and CDR2 are DFQATT and SNEGSKA (reference sequence). V lost 3 bases, J lost 7 bases, and 24 bases lay in between. This CDR3 contains 16 residues. The CDR3 spells CSASDFSRGARGTQYF. DNA for the CDR3: TGCAGTGCTAGTGACTTTTCCCGGGGGGCCCGGGGGACCCAGTACTTC.

At least ten counts were recorded for this clonotype. The chain couples TRBV12-3 or TRBV12-4 to TRBJ2-1, with 8 bases identical to TRBD1. Trimming took 6 bases from V and 4 from J; bases not matched to a gene: 5. The CDR3 consists of 14 residues. The CDR3 sequence is CASSTDRDYNEQFF. CDR3 DNA sequence: TGTGCCAGCAGCACGGACAGGGATTACAATGAGCAGTTCTTC.

This clonotype was observed a few times. The V and J genes are TRBV29-1 and TRBJ1-3; TRBD1 is a possible D gene (5 bases). The CDR3 length is 13 residues. In germline, CDR1 is SQVTM, CDR2 ANQGSEA. V lost 5 bases and J lost 1, with 9 bases in between. The CDR3: CSVWGVSGNTIYF. The DNA of the CDR3 is TGCAGCGTTTGGGGGGTATCTGGAAACACCATATATTTT.

A few counts support this clonotype. DNA of the CDR3: TGTGCCTGGGGAAGGGGGGACCTCTACGAGCAGTACTTC. It yields the protein CAWGRGDLYEQYF. The rearrangement uses TRBV30 and TRBJ2-7, with D perhaps matching TRBD1 or TRBD2 (6 bases each). The V end was cut by 5 bases, the J end by 3 bases, with 14 bases between. The CDR3 is 13 residues long. The V gene's germline CDR1 is GTSNPN and CDR2 SVGIG (reference sequence).

The chain uses TRBV28 and TRBJ2-5; the D is unclear. The CDR3 has 13 residues. Trimming pared 6 bases from V and 11 bases from J, leaving 19 bases between. Per germline, CDR1 MDHEN and CDR2 SYDVKM. In DNA, the CDR3 is TGTGCCAGCAGCAAGACCCTAAAAGAGTCTCAGTACTTC. It encodes CASSKTLKESQYF.

V gene TRBV12-3 or TRBV12-4 combines with J gene TRBJ1-3; D call uncertain. The CDR3 loop spans 15 amino acids. V lost 5 bases to trimming and J lost 3 bases, with 14 bases between them. The CDR3 loop is CASSIRRAFGNTIYF. DNA of the CDR3: TGTGCCAGCAGTATCCGGAGGGCGTTTGGAAACACCATATATTTT.

V usage is TRBV29-1 and J usage is TRBJ1-2; D is perhaps TRBD1 (5 bases). CDR3 length equals 14 residues. Germline CDR1 is SQVTM and CDR2 is ANQGSEA. The V and J ends lost 4 bases and 5 bases respectively, with 17 bases between them. The CDR3 bases are TGCAGCGTTGCTCATGGGGGGGGAGGGTATGGCTACACCTTC. Its protein product is CSVAHGGGGYGYTF.

This chain connects TRBV7-3 to TRBJ1-5, with D maybe TRBD1 (5 bases). CDR1 and CDR2 (germline): SGHTA, FQGTGA. Trimming pared 4 bases from V and 2 bases from J, leaving 18 bases between. The CDR3 loop spans 17 amino acids. CDR3 nucleotides: TGTGCCAGCAGCTATGATACAGGAAAAGGAGGCAATCAGCCCCAGCATTTT. This encodes CASSYDTGKGGNQPQHF.

This clonotype was observed at least ten times. The rearrangement links TRBV5-1 to TRBJ2-1, with TRBD1 identical over 10 bases. Germline trimming cut 2 bases from V and 8 bases from J; bases unmatched to any gene: 4. Germline V gene sequence: CDR1 SGHRS, CDR2 YFSETQ. CDR3 length: 14 residues. The CDR3 DNA reads TGCGCCAGCAGCTTCGGACAGGGGGAGGATGAGCAGTTCTTC. Amino acids: CASSFGQGEDEQFF.

This clonotype occurred a few times. The chain employs TRBV11-1 and TRBJ2-7; D is perhaps TRBD1 (6 bases). The CDR3 consists of 13 residues. CDR1 and CDR2 from the germline V gene are SGHAT and FQDESV (reference sequence). The V end lost 3 bases, the J end lost 3 bases, and 9 bases lay between the germline ends. The DNA for the CDR3 is TGTGCCAGCAGCTTCCGACAGGACTACGAGCAGTACGTC. This gives the protein CASSFRQDYEQYV.

A few counts support this clonotype. V usage is TRBV9 and J usage is TRBJ2-3; D not certain. The V gene lost 0 bases and the J gene lost 4 bases, with 6 bases spanning the gap. Per the germline V gene, CDR1 is SGDLS and CDR2 is YYNGEE. There are 13 residues in the CDR3. The CDR3 DNA reads as TGTGCCAGCAGCGTAGGGCCCGCAGATACGCAGTATTTT. Amino acids: CASSVGPADTQYF.

This chain uses TRBV29-1 with TRBJ2-1; 9 bases align to TRBD1. This CDR3 region has 16 residues. Losses at the gene ends were 3 bases for V and 8 bases for J; bases not matched to a gene: 14. Germline V gene sequence: CDR1 SQVTM, CDR2 ANQGSEA. This CDR3 is CSVDSGDRVVLHEQFF. CDR3 nucleotide sequence: TGCAGCGTTGACAGCGGGGACAGGGTGGTGTTGCATGAGCAGTTCTTC.

This clonotype was picked up many times. The rearrangement uses TRBV7-9 and TRBJ1-3, with D possibly being TRBD1 (6 bases). The CDR3 has 13 residues. The germline gives CDR1 SEHNR, CDR2 FQNEAQ (reference sequence). Between the trimmed V and J ends, which lost 3 bases and 7 bases, there was a span of 10 bases. CDR3 DNA: TGTGCCAGCAGCTTTGGGCAGGGGAACACCATATATTTT. It translates to CASSFGQGNTIYF.

This clonotype has more than one count but fewer than ten. CDR3 residues: CASSLRRGDYNEQFF. CDR3 bases: TGTGCCAGCAGCTTGAGGCGGGGGGATTACAATGAGCAGTTCTTC. The J gene is TRBJ2-1, the V gene TRBV11-3; 8 positions agree with TRBD2. Germline values: CDR1 SGHNT, CDR2 YENEEA. The CDR3 is 15 amino acids. V dropped 3 bases and J dropped 4; count of bases not matched to a gene: 5.

This clonotype showed up many times. This chain connects TRBV7-2 to TRBJ2-5; 9 bases fit TRBD2. The V segment lost 2 bases and the J segment 1 base; nucleotides outside the gene matches: 11. Germline V lookup: CDR1 SGHTA, CDR2 FQGNSA. This CDR3 has 18 residues. In DNA, the CDR3 is TGTGCCAGCAGCTTAATTAGCGGGGGAGCCCAAATCCAAGAGACCCAGTACTTC. Amino acid sequence: CASSLISGGAQIQETQYF.

This clonotype appeared a few times. The chain is built from TRBV2 and TRBJ1-5, with no clear D. The CDR3 contains 13 residues. Per germline, CDR1 SNHLY and CDR2 FYNNEI. Between the trimmed V and J ends, which lost 4 bases and 7 bases, there was a span of 11 bases. The CDR3 spells CASSVGHRQPQHF. The DNA of the CDR3 is TGTGCCAGCAGTGTGGGTCACCGGCAGCCCCAGCATTTT. The whole variable domain, filled in from reference TRBV2 and TRBJ1-5, reads EPEVTQTPSHQVTQMGQEVILRCVPISNHLYFYWYRQILGQKVEFLVSFYNNEISEKSEIFDDQFSVERPDGSNFTLKIRSTKLEDSAMYFCASSVGHRQPQHFGDGTRLSIL.

The chain couples TRBV6-2 or TRBV6-3 to TRBJ1-1, with 9 nucleotides matching TRBD1. Looked up from germline, CDR1 is MNHEY and CDR2 is SVGEGT. The V gene end was trimmed by 0 bases and the J gene end by 4 bases; junction bases not matched to a gene: 3. The CDR3 has 15 residues. This CDR3 reads CASSYSGQGVTEAFF. CDR3 nucleotides: TGTGCCAGCAGTTACTCGGGACAGGGTGTCACTGAAGCTTTCTTT.

The table lists this clonotype with a few counts. This chain links TRBV5-6 with TRBJ2-1, with D tentatively TRBD2 (5 bases). CDR3 length: 12 amino acids. Germline CDR1 SGHDT, CDR2 YYEEEE. This CDR3 reads CASGFSYNEQFF. The DNA of the CDR3 is TGTGCGTCGGGGTTCTCCTACAATGAGCAGTTCTTC. The whole variable domain, filled in from reference TRBV5-6 and TRBJ2-1, reads DAGVTQSPTHLIKTRGQQVTLRCSPKSGHDTVSWYQQALGQGPQFIFQYYEEEERQRGNFPDRFSGHQFPNYSSELNVNALLLGDSALYLCASGFSYNEQFFGPGTRLTVL.

The rearrangement links TRBV6-6 to TRBJ2-6; possible D gene TRBD2, 5 bases. CDR3 length: 12 amino acids. The V gene's germline CDR1 is MNHNY and CDR2 SVGAGI (reference sequence). Deletions cut 6 bases from V and 9 bases from J, with 9 bases between. CDR3 sequence (DNA): TGTGCCAGCAGAAAGGAGGACAACGTCCTGACTTTC. This sequence encodes CASRKEDNVLTF.

The chain employs TRBV19 and TRBJ1-5; weak D call: TRBD1 (6 bases). V lost 8 bases and J 3 bases, leaving 8 bases between the germline ends. This CDR3 comprises 12 residues. Germline V lookup: CDR1 LNHDA, CDR2 SQIVND (reference sequence). Written as DNA, the CDR3 is TGTGCCAGTGAGGGGGTCAATCAGCCCCAGCATTTT. Its protein is CASEGVNQPQHF.

The table lists this clonotype with a few counts. V is TRBV10-3 and J is TRBJ1-6, with D hard to call. V was cut by 2 bases and J by 2 bases, with 7 bases left in between. Germline loops: CDR1 ENHRY, CDR2 SYGVKD. This CDR3 contains 15 residues. CDR3 amino acids: CAISEETAYNSPLHF. CDR3 DNA sequence: TGTGCCATCAGTGAGGAAACAGCCTATAATTCACCCCTCCACTTT.